The present T cell receptor (beta chain) was sequenced within a study of T-cell reconstitution after alpha-beta-depleted transplantation in children. With regard to this clonotype: Its target is not known.

Unique molecular identifiers were built into the TCRbeta library. One entry per CDR3 protein results from TCRdb running MiXCR on the PCR reads. The table lists 700,000 to 950,000 distinct CDR3 sequences, approximately 15% of them singletons. Germline CDR1 reads SGHRS; CDR2 reads YFSETQ. The CDR3 is 13 amino acids. Trimming left V 1 base short and J 6 bases short, with 9 bases between. Study-level points and caveats: Approximately two months post-transplant, alpha-beta T cells reportedly originated from several hundred expanded graft clones. Diversity and T-cell counts at one year after transplant derived mostly from new T cells. The study traced high day-60 TCRbeta diversity in some patients to surviving recipient T cells and thymic progenitors.

This chain joins TRBV5-1 and TRBJ2-3, with a weak D call TRBD2 (5 bases). This specimen was PBMCs, mostly from graft donor cells, taken 360 days after TCRalphabeta/CD19-depleted stem cell transplant. The sequence derives from a male patient younger than 18 who had a stem cell transplant for acute lymphoblastic leukemia, so the T cells may come from the graft donor. The CDR3 nucleotides read TGCGCCAGCAGCTTGAAGAGGGCTGATACGCAGTATTTT. Its protein is CASSLKRADTQYF.